The TCR beta chain under discussion was sequenced for a study of cytomegalovirus exposure and HLA in healthy donors. About the study: In an earlier analysis, 90 million to 130 million unique TCR beta sequences were found from some 200 million T cells. Broader study findings: A missense variant in DCLRE1C was later tied to TCR beta V- and J-gene trimming.

A note on this clone: Its antigen is undetermined.

The PCR was carried out with 60 Vbeta primers and 13 Jbeta primers. Using immunoSEQ multiplex PCR, the repertoire was profiled, and TCRdb retains in-frame clones only, with some absent. The sample lists some 98,000 clones; about 85% were seen once. CDR3 size: 13 residues. V was clipped by 5 bases and J by 3 bases; unmatched bases: 4. CDR1 and CDR2 (germline): PRHDT, FYEKMQ (reference sequence). Material: PBMCs. The chain links TRBV13 to TRBJ2-7, with 7 bases fitting TRBD2. This sequence was found in a female donor in good health and CMV-seropositive. The DNA for the CDR3 is TGTGCCAGCAGCCGGGGGGTGGGCTACGAGCAGTACTTC. Its protein product is CASSRGVGYEQYF.